The 9 T cell receptor beta chains below were found in one sample sequenced in a study of cytomegalovirus exposure and HLA in healthy donors. Primers: 60 Vbeta forward and 13 Jbeta reverse. Repertoires were generated with immunoSEQ multiplex PCR, while TCRdb's copy carries only in-frame clones and drops some. The sample lists approximately 170,000 clones, around 84% occurring once. The material sequenced was PBMCs. The source is a young man in good health and CMV-seropositive.

This clone was seen a single time. This chain links TRBV16 with TRBJ2-5; 9 bases fit TRBD1. Matching the DNA end better, TRBJ2-7 makes the J call doubtful. The CDR3 contains 15 residues. CDR1 and CDR2 (germline): KGHSY, FQNENV. In DNA form, the CDR3 reads TGTGCCAGCAGCCTCCTTGGGACAGGGATCCACGAGCAGTACTTC. Encoded protein: CASSLLGTGIHEQYF.

The CDR3 loop reads CASSLGALRSGNTIYF. In DNA, the CDR3 is TGTGCCAGCAGCTTAGGGGCTCTCCGCTCTGGAAACACCATATATTTT. The J gene is TRBJ1-3, the V gene TRBV7-2, with D unresolved. V was trimmed by 1 base and J by 0 bases, leaving 10 bases between them. CDR3 size: 16 residues. CDR1 is SGHTA and CDR2 is FQGNSA in the germline V gene.

The chain couples TRBV4-3 to TRBJ2-3, with D unresolved. The CDR3 covers 14 residues. The germline gives CDR1 LGHNA, CDR2 YSLEER. Trimming took 4 bases from V and 4 from J, leaving 12 bases between them. CDR3 residues: CASSPSLVPDTQYF. The CDR3 nucleotides read TGCGCCAGCAGCCCAAGCCTAGTTCCAGATACGCAGTATTTT.

In this sample, this clone turned up a few times. The J gene is TRBJ2-1, the V gene TRBV4-3; maybe TRBD1 (6 bases). CDR3 length: 15 amino acids. Germline V CDR1 and CDR2: LGHNA, YSLEER. Trimming removed 6 bases from V and 2 bases from J, with 14 bases in between. CDR3 in DNA: TGCGCCAGCAGTGCGACAGGATTCCCCTACAATGAGCAGTTCTTC. Translation: CASSATGFPYNEQFF.

This rearrangement joins TRBV27 to TRBJ2-6; D uncertain. This CDR3 has 15 residues. Germline CDR1 is MNHEY and CDR2 is SMNVEV (reference sequence). V was pared by 3 bases and J by 1 base, with 7 bases between. The CDR3 protein is CASSFLGSGANVLTF. CDR3 DNA: TGTGCCAGCAGTTTTCTCGGTTCTGGGGCCAACGTCCTGACTTTC.

The chain couples TRBV5-8 to TRBJ2-5; TRBD2 matches 10 bases. This CDR3 has 15 amino acids. CDR1 is SGHTS, CDR2 YDEGEE, per germline. J lost 5 bases, V lost 4 bases, and 8 bases had no gene match. The chain's CDR3 is CASSQIAGGVETQYF. The CDR3 DNA is TGTGCCAGCAGCCAAATAGCGGGAGGTGTGGAGACCCAGTACTTC.

The rearrangement joins TRBV5-8 to TRBJ1-3; D is ambiguous. CDR3 size: 16 residues. Looked up from germline, CDR1 is SGHTS and CDR2 is YDEGEE. V was cut by 1 base and J by 4 bases, with 15 bases left in between. The CDR3 DNA reads as TGTGCCAGCAGCTTGATGGTCCCGGTTCGGGGAAACACCATATATTTT. It specifies CASSLMVPVRGNTIYF.

The gene calls are TRBV18 and TRBJ2-1, with 8 bases identical to TRBD2. This CDR3 is 14 amino acids long. CDR1 and CDR2 (germline): KGHSH, LQKENI. V lost 5 bases and J lost 9; bases outside the gene matches: 9. The DNA of the CDR3 is TGTGCCAGCTCATCAGGACTAGCCGGTCGTGAGCAGTTCTTC. Amino acid sequence: CASSSGLAGREQFF.

This clone was seen only once. The gene calls are TRBV28 and TRBJ2-3; 12 nucleotides match TRBD2. J was trimmed by 4 bases and V by 5 bases; bases with no gene match: 1. The CDR3 totals 14 residues. Looked up from germline, CDR1 is MDHEN and CDR2 is SYDVKM. CDR3 in amino acids: CASSLAGGPDTQYF. For the CDR3, the DNA is TGTGCCAGCAGTCTAGCGGGAGGGCCAGATACGCAGTATTTT.